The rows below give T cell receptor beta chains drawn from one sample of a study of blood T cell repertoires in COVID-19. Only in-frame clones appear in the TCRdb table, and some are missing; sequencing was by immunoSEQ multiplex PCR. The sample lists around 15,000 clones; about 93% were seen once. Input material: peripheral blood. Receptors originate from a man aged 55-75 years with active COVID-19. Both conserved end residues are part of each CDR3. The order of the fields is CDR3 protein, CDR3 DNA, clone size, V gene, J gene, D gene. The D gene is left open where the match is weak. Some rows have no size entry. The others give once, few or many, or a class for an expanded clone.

CDR3 protein: CASSIGQPRRSNQPQHF
CDR3 DNA: TGTGCCAGTAGTATCGGGCAGCCCCGGAGGAGCAATCAGCCCCAGCATTTT
clone size: NA
V gene: TRBV19
J gene: TRBJ1-5
D gene: NA

CDR3 protein: CASSFLAPGQGYNEQFF
CDR3 DNA: TGTGCCAGCAGCTTCCTCGCACCGGGACAGGGTTACAATGAGCAGTTCTTC
clone size: NA
V gene: TRBV13
J gene: TRBJ2-1
D gene: TRBD1

CDR3 protein: CSVHTGQSYTGELFF
CDR3 DNA: TGCAGCGTCCACACCGGACAGTCCTACACCGGGGAGCTGTTTTTT
clone size: NA
V gene: TRBV29-1
J gene: TRBJ2-2
D gene: NA

CDR3 protein: CASSMYSPITGYYGYTF
CDR3 DNA: TGTGCCAGTAGTATGTATAGCCCCATTACAGGGTACTATGGCTACACCTTC
clone size: NA
V gene: TRBV19
J gene: TRBJ1-2
D gene: NA

CDR3 protein: CASSHGTGAYEQYF
CDR3 DNA: TGTGCCAGCAGCCACGGGACAGGGGCCTACGAGCAGTACTTC
clone size: NA
V gene: TRBV11-2
J gene: TRBJ2-7
D gene: TRBD1

CDR3 protein: CASSLEPGLGGYTF
CDR3 DNA: TGCGCCAGCAGCTTGGAACCAGGGCTGGGCGGCTACACCTTC
clone size: NA
V gene: TRBV5-1
J gene: TRBJ1-2
D gene: NA

CDR3 protein: CASGLVPGVEQYF
CDR3 DNA: TGTGCTAGTGGTTTGGTACCCGGGGTCGAGCAGTACTTC
clone size: NA
V gene: TRBV12-5
J gene: TRBJ2-7
D gene: NA

CDR3 protein: CASSSAGTGRETQYF
CDR3 DNA: TGTGCCAGCAGCTCAGCCGGGACAGGGCGGGAGACCCAGTACTTC
clone size: NA
V gene: TRBV5-6
J gene: TRBJ2-5
D gene: TRBD1

CDR3 protein: CASSIRTSVVGDTQYF
CDR3 DNA: TGTGCCAGCAGCATCCGGACTAGCGTGGTCGGGGATACGCAGTATTTT
clone size: NA
V gene: TRBV9
J gene: TRBJ2-3
D gene: TRBD2

CDR3 protein: CASSESLSSYNEQFF
CDR3 DNA: TGTGCCAGCAGTGAATCGTTGAGCTCCTACAATGAGCAGTTCTTC
clone size: once
V gene: TRBV2
J gene: TRBJ2-1
D gene: NA

CDR3 protein: CASSQQGWAEAFF
CDR3 DNA: TGTGCCAGCAGCCAACAGGGGTGGGCTGAAGCTTTCTTT
clone size: NA
V gene: TRBV6-5
J gene: TRBJ1-1
D gene: TRBD1

CDR3 protein: CSVTPRQGGSTDTQYF
CDR3 DNA: TGCAGCGTTACACCGCGACAGGGGGGTAGCACAGATACGCAGTATTTT
clone size: NA
V gene: TRBV29-1
J gene: TRBJ2-3
D gene: TRBD1

CDR3 protein: CASSPMTGAGANVLTF
CDR3 DNA: TGTGCCAGCTCACCAATGACGGGAGCTGGGGCCAACGTCCTGACTTTC
clone size: once
V gene: TRBV18
J gene: TRBJ2-6
D gene: NA

CDR3 protein: CASSRAGGALVYEQYF
CDR3 DNA: TGTGCCAGCAGTCGTGCCGGGGGGGCCCTCGTCTACGAGCAGTACTTC
clone size: NA
V gene: TRBV27
J gene: TRBJ2-7
D gene: TRBD2

CDR3 protein: CASSVDAGQGVSGYTF
CDR3 DNA: TGTGCCAGCAGCGTAGATGCGGGACAGGGGGTCTCTGGCTACACCTTC
clone size: NA
V gene: TRBV9
J gene: TRBJ1-2
D gene: TRBD1

CDR3 protein: CASSTGQRVADTQYF
CDR3 DNA: TGTGCCAGTAGTACGGGACAGCGAGTGGCAGATACGCAGTATTTT
clone size: NA
V gene: TRBV19
J gene: TRBJ2-3
D gene: TRBD1

CDR3 protein: CASSETGIGGYTF
CDR3 DNA: TGTGCCAGCAGTGAGACAGGGATCGGTGGCTACACCTTC
clone size: NA
V gene: TRBV6-1
J gene: TRBJ1-2
D gene: TRBD1

CDR3 protein: CASSEDRGAYNEQFF
CDR3 DNA: TGTGCCAGCAGTGAGGACAGGGGGGCCTACAATGAGCAGTTCTTC
clone size: NA
V gene: TRBV2
J gene: TRBJ2-1
D gene: TRBD1

CDR3 protein: CASSIQRTGYTIYF
CDR3 DNA: TGTGCCAGTAGTATTCAACGGACAGGGTACACCATATATTTT
clone size: NA
V gene: TRBV19
J gene: TRBJ1-3
D gene: TRBD1

CDR3 protein: CASSAGPQRGSLGEKLFF
CDR3 DNA: TGTGCCAGCAGTGCGGGACCTCAGAGGGGGTCATTGGGTGAAAAACTGTTTTTT
clone size: NA
V gene: TRBV2
J gene: TRBJ1-4
D gene: NA

CDR3 protein: CASSSDFYGYTF
CDR3 DNA: TGTGCCAGCAGTTCGGACTTTTATGGCTACACCTTC
clone size: NA
V gene: TRBV12-3/TRBV12-4
J gene: TRBJ1-2
D gene: NA

CDR3 protein: CASSQGQGYGYTF
CDR3 DNA: TGTGCCAGCTCACAGGGACAGGGTTATGGCTACACCTTC
clone size: NA
V gene: TRBV18
J gene: TRBJ1-2
D gene: TRBD1

CDR3 protein: CASSLLERTEAFF
CDR3 DNA: TGCGCCAGCAGCTTGTTGGAGCGCACTGAAGCTTTCTTT
clone size: NA
V gene: TRBV5-1
J gene: TRBJ1-1
D gene: NA

CDR3 protein: CASRPTQGPNTGELFF
CDR3 DNA: TGCGCCAGCAGACCGACACAGGGGCCGAACACCGGGGAGCTGTTTTTT
clone size: NA
V gene: TRBV4-1
J gene: TRBJ2-2
D gene: TRBD1

CDR3 protein: CASSESGLAGSNEQFF
CDR3 DNA: TGCGCCAGCAGTGAGTCCGGATTAGCGGGGAGCAATGAGCAGTTCTTC
clone size: NA
V gene: TRBV10-1
J gene: TRBJ2-1
D gene: TRBD2

CDR3 protein: CASNRGLAGGARTDTQYF
CDR3 DNA: TGTGCCAGTAACCGAGGACTAGCAGGTGGGGCCCGCACAGATACGCAGTATTTT
clone size: NA
V gene: TRBV19
J gene: TRBJ2-3
D gene: TRBD2

CDR3 protein: CASSQGPPGNTGELFF
CDR3 DNA: TGTGCCAGCAGCCAAGGCCCCCCGGGTAACACCGGGGAGCTGTTTTTT
clone size: NA
V gene: TRBV14
J gene: TRBJ2-2
D gene: NA

CDR3 protein: CATSTYERAGNQPQHF
CDR3 DNA: TGTGCCACCAGCACTTACGAGAGGGCTGGCAATCAGCCCCAGCATTTT
clone size: NA
V gene: TRBV15
J gene: TRBJ1-5
D gene: NA

CDR3 protein: CSARANYGYTF
CDR3 DNA: TGCAGTGCTAGGGCCAACTATGGCTACACCTTC
clone size: NA
V gene: TRBV20-1
J gene: TRBJ1-2
D gene: NA

CDR3 protein: CASSGWTGSGSPLHF
CDR3 DNA: TGTGCCAGCTCAGGATGGACAGGGAGCGGCTCACCCCTCCACTTT
clone size: NA
V gene: TRBV18
J gene: TRBJ1-6
D gene: TRBD1

CDR3 protein: CASSERTGLNYGYTF
CDR3 DNA: TGCGCCAGCAGTGAGAGGACAGGCCTTAACTATGGCTACACCTTC
clone size: NA
V gene: TRBV10-2
J gene: TRBJ1-2
D gene: TRBD1

CDR3 protein: CASSLARGRGTGELFF
CDR3 DNA: TGTGCCAGCAGCTTGGCCAGGGGGCGCGGCACCGGGGAGCTGTTTTTT
clone size: NA
V gene: TRBV7-9
J gene: TRBJ2-2
D gene: TRBD1

CDR3 protein: CASSLPTGGMNTEAFF
CDR3 DNA: TGTGCCAGCAGTTTACCTACAGGGGGGATGAACACTGAAGCTTTCTTT
clone size: NA
V gene: TRBV28
J gene: TRBJ1-1
D gene: TRBD1

CDR3 protein: CASSRTTDSPLHF
CDR3 DNA: TGTGCCAGCAGCCGTACGACTGATTCACCCCTCCACTTT
clone size: NA
V gene: TRBV3-1/TRBV3-2
J gene: TRBJ1-6
D gene: NA

CDR3 protein: CASSEALPRTGELFF
CDR3 DNA: TGTGCCAGCAGTGAAGCGCTCCCCCGGACCGGGGAGCTGTTTTTT
clone size: NA
V gene: TRBV6-1
J gene: TRBJ2-2
D gene: NA

CDR3 protein: CASSPPWTGPSYGYTF
CDR3 DNA: TGTGCCAGCAGCCCACCCTGGACAGGGCCCAGCTATGGCTACACCTTC
clone size: NA
V gene: TRBV9
J gene: TRBJ1-2
D gene: TRBD1

CDR3 protein: CASSSHRAGANVLTF
CDR3 DNA: TGTGCCAGCAGCTCCCACCGAGCTGGGGCCAACGTCCTGACTTTC
clone size: NA
V gene: TRBV7-2
J gene: TRBJ2-6
D gene: NA

CDR3 protein: CASSMANPQDYGYTF
CDR3 DNA: TGTGCCAGCAGTATGGCAAACCCCCAGGACTATGGCTACACCTTC
clone size: NA
V gene: TRBV3-1/TRBV3-2
J gene: TRBJ1-2
D gene: NA

CDR3 protein: CASSMDPHGGQFF
CDR3 DNA: TGTGCCAGCAGCATGGACCCCCACGGTGGGCAGTTCTTC
clone size: NA
V gene: TRBV5-8
J gene: TRBJ2-1
D gene: NA

CDR3 protein: CASSSRQVDTQYF
CDR3 DNA: TGTGCCAGCAGTTCTCGACAGGTAGATACGCAGTATTTT
clone size: NA
V gene: TRBV27
J gene: TRBJ2-3
D gene: NA

CDR3 protein: CASRNMNTEAFF
CDR3 DNA: TGTGCCAGCCGCAACATGAACACTGAAGCTTTCTTT
clone size: NA
V gene: TRBV7-9
J gene: TRBJ1-1
D gene: NA

CDR3 protein: CASSPLAGGPKDEQFF
CDR3 DNA: TGTGCCAGCAGCCCTCTAGCGGGGGGGCCAAAGGATGAGCAGTTCTTC
clone size: NA
V gene: TRBV7-2
J gene: TRBJ2-1
D gene: TRBD2

CDR3 protein: CASSLRQGNEQFF
CDR3 DNA: TGCGCCAGCAGCTTGCGACAGGGGAATGAGCAGTTCTTC
clone size: NA
V gene: TRBV5-1
J gene: TRBJ2-1
D gene: TRBD1

CDR3 protein: CASTGTGGRPTQYF
CDR3 DNA: TGTGCCAGCACCGGGACAGGGGGGCGTCCGACCCAGTACTTC
clone size: once
V gene: TRBV7-2
J gene: TRBJ2-5
D gene: TRBD1

CDR3 protein: CASSGRSGQLSGYTF
CDR3 DNA: TGCGCCAGCAGCGGCCGATCAGGACAGCTGTCGGGCTACACCTTC
clone size: NA
V gene: TRBV5-1
J gene: TRBJ1-2
D gene: NA

CDR3 protein: CASSWDRVNSPLHF
CDR3 DNA: TGTGCCAGCAGCTGGGACAGGGTAAATTCACCCCTCCACTTT
clone size: NA
V gene: TRBV2
J gene: TRBJ1-6
D gene: TRBD1

CDR3 protein: CASGGAGDTQYF
CDR3 DNA: TGTGCCAGCGGGGGGGCCGGAGATACGCAGTATTTT
clone size: NA
V gene: TRBV11-3
J gene: TRBJ2-3
D gene: NA

CDR3 protein: CASSREGGIQPLHF
CDR3 DNA: TGTGCCAGCAGTCGCGAAGGGGGCATACAACCCCTCCACTTT
clone size: few
V gene: TRBV28
J gene: TRBJ1-6
D gene: TRBD1

CDR3 protein: CASSPGTGVNSPLHF
CDR3 DNA: TGTGCCAGCTCCCCAGGGACAGGGGTTAATTCACCCCTCCACTTT
clone size: NA
V gene: TRBV18
J gene: TRBJ1-6
D gene: TRBD1

CDR3 protein: CASSIGWTSGGRYEQFF
CDR3 DNA: TGTGCCAGCAGCATTGGTTGGACTAGCGGGGGGCGGTATGAGCAGTTCTTC
clone size: few
V gene: TRBV5-8
J gene: TRBJ2-1
D gene: TRBD2

CDR3 protein: CASSLAGATDTQYF
CDR3 DNA: TGTGCCAGCAGCTTGGCAGGGGCCACAGATACGCAGTATTTT
clone size: NA
V gene: TRBV5-8
J gene: TRBJ2-3
D gene: NA

CDR3 protein: CATSDGNEQFF
CDR3 DNA: TGTGCCACCAGTGACGGGAATGAGCAGTTCTTC
clone size: few
V gene: TRBV24-1
J gene: TRBJ2-1
D gene: NA

CDR3 protein: CATSRDTHLGGPDPHEKLFF
CDR3 DNA: TGTGCCACCAGCAGAGACACTCACTTGGGGGGGCCGGACCCTCATGAAAAACTGTTTTTT
clone size: NA
V gene: TRBV15
J gene: TRBJ1-4
D gene: NA

CDR3 protein: CASSPVLWGANAYGYTF
CDR3 DNA: TGTGCCAGCAGCCCCGTTCTGTGGGGCGCAAATGCCTATGGCTACACCTTC
clone size: NA
V gene: TRBV5-5
J gene: TRBJ1-2
D gene: NA

CDR3 protein: CASSPDGGRQYF
CDR3 DNA: TGTGCCAGCAGTCCGGACGGAGGCAGACAGTACTTC
clone size: once
V gene: TRBV12-3/TRBV12-4
J gene: TRBJ2-7
D gene: NA